The source of this TCR beta chain is a study of cytomegalovirus exposure and HLA in healthy donors. Study-wide findings and caveats: Based on reports, TCR beta sequences accurately predicted HLA-A and HLA-B alleles for most subjects. It was taken for granted in presence/absence analyses that sequencing depth across donors was roughly uniform. Under in vitro conditions, three CMV-associated chains were confirmed as specific for CMV antigens. In an earlier analysis, most TCR beta V segments were productive about 90% or about 30% of the time.

This PCR relied on a set of 60 Vbeta primers and 13 Jbeta primers. Libraries were prepared by immunoSEQ multiplex PCR; TCRdb keeps only in-frame clonotypes and omits some of them. The sample contains a few hundred thousand clones, around 73% of which appear only once. This clone was seen a few times. Antigen: not known. The CDR3 runs to 15 residues. Germline CDR1 MNHEY, CDR2 SVGAGI. V was pared by 6 bases and J by 2 bases, with 3 bases of the junction left unmatched. This receptor was identified in a woman between 25 and 40 years old in good health and CMV-seronegative. The sequencing input was PBMCs. The chain employs TRBV6-5 and TRBJ2-1, with 11 positions matching TRBD2. The CDR3 DNA sequence: TGTGCCAGCAGCCTAGCGGGGGGAACCTACAATGAGCAGTTCTTC. This translates into CASSLAGGTYNEQFF.